This passage covers 30 T cell receptor beta chains from one sample sequenced in a study of response to subunit inactivated influenza vaccine. MiXCR was run by TCRdb on the RT-PCR reads, yielding one entry per CDR3 protein. In the table there are roughly 670,000 distinct CDR3 sequences, 14% of which are singletons. Sequenced material: PBMCs from blood, taken about 14 days before vaccination. Receptors originate from a man aged 50 or older who received an inactivated influenza vaccine.

This clonotype was picked up a small number of times. The chain links TRBV28 to TRBJ2-3; 9 nucleotides match TRBD2. The J segment lost 0 bases and the V segment lost 8 bases, leaving 12 bases of the junction unmatched. CDR1 is MDHEN, CDR2 SYDVKM, per germline. The CDR3 is made up of 17 amino acids. The CDR3 sequence is CASALAGYYPSTDTQYF. CDR3 coding DNA: TGTGCCAGCGCCCTAGCGGGGTATTATCCTAGCACAGATACGCAGTATTTT.

This clonotype was seen a few times. The chain links TRBV20-1 to TRBJ2-1; D is uncertain. Trimming left V 1 base short and J 0 bases short, with 10 bases between. Per the germline V gene, CDR1 is DFQATT and CDR2 is SNEGSKA (reference sequence). CDR3 length equals 15 residues. The CDR3 sequence is CSARGGLSSYNEQFF. CDR3 sequence (DNA): TGCAGTGCTAGAGGGGGATTAAGCTCCTACAATGAGCAGTTCTTC.

This clonotype was detected only a few times. V usage is TRBV5-1 and J usage is TRBJ2-1; TRBD2 agrees at 11 bases. The V segment lost 3 bases and the J segment 5 bases; nucleotides outside the gene matches: 1. This CDR3 is 14 amino acids long. Germline V gives CDR1 SGHRS, CDR2 YFSETQ. The CDR3 region has the DNA TGCGCCAGCAGCTCGGGACTAGCGGACAATGAGCAGTTCTTC. Encoded protein: CASSSGLADNEQFF.

The sample holds a few counts of this clonotype. The V call is TRBV7-9, the J call TRBJ2-4; the match to TRBD1 covers 10 bases. The CDR3 is 15 amino acids. The germline CDR1 and CDR2 sequences are SEHNR and FQNEAQ (reference sequence). Trimming cost V 4 bases and J 7 bases; bases outside gene matches: 7. The CDR3 here is CASSSSGQGWNIQYF. In DNA form, the CDR3 reads TGTGCCAGCAGCTCCTCGGGACAGGGGTGGAACATTCAGTACTTC. Based on the CDR3 plus reference TRBV7-9 and TRBJ2-4, the full variable domain is DTGVSQNPRHKITKRGQNVTFRCDPISEHNRLYWYRQTLGQGPEFLTYFQNEAQLEKSRLLSDRFSAERPKGSFSTLEIQRTEQGDSAMYLCASSSSGQGWNIQYFGAGTRLSVL.

This clonotype was seen more than once but under ten times. The chain combines TRBV6-2 or TRBV6-3 with TRBJ1-2; possible D gene TRBD1, 6 bases. Trimming left V 6 bases short and J 2 bases short, with 10 bases between. Germline lookup yields CDR1 MNHEY and CDR2 SVGEGT. The CDR3 consists of 13 residues. CDR3: CASRQGFNYGYTF. CDR3 bases: TGTGCCAGCAGACAGGGCTTCAACTATGGCTACACCTTC.

This sequence joins TRBV7-8 and TRBJ2-7; TRBD1 aligns across 9 bases. CDR1 and CDR2 (germline): SGHVS, FQNEAQ. This CDR3 contains 15 residues. Trimming at V came to 2 bases and at J to 6 bases, leaving 8 bases not matched to a gene. The CDR3 loop is CASSLRGQGFFEQYF. DNA of the CDR3: TGTGCCAGCAGCTTAAGGGGACAGGGCTTTTTCGAGCAGTACTTC.

This clonotype was seen a handful of times. The gene calls are TRBV18 and TRBJ2-5; D is ambiguous. V lost 1 base and J lost 3, with 6 bases in between. This CDR3 spans 13 amino acids. From germline, CDR1 is KGHSH and CDR2 LQKENI. CDR3 sequence reads: CASSPRDEETQYF. For the CDR3, the DNA is TGTGCCAGCTCACCACGTGACGAAGAGACCCAGTACTTC.

This clonotype has ten or more counts. This chain connects TRBV6-5 to TRBJ1-5; D is possibly TRBD1 (5 bases). This CDR3 region has 15 residues. Trimming removed 0 bases from V and 3 bases from J, with 9 bases in between. CDR1 is MNHEY and CDR2 is SVGAGI in the germline V gene. CDR3 sequence reads: CASSYSFGHNQPQHF. CDR3 DNA sequence: TGTGCCAGCAGTTACTCGTTCGGACACAATCAGCCCCAGCATTTT.

The V and J genes are TRBV12-3 or TRBV12-4 and TRBJ1-2; 7 bases match TRBD1. CDR3 length: 15 residues. J lost 8 bases, V lost 1 base, and 10 bases had no gene match. The CDR3, as DNA: TGTGCCAGCAGTTTAGAGGGGACAGTTGGGGGCGGCTACACCTTC. Translating it yields CASSLEGTVGGGYTF.

This chain links TRBV4-3 with TRBJ2-7; TRBD1 matches 7 bases. Germline-derived CDR1 and CDR2 are LGHNA and YSLEER. Unmatched junction bases numbered 13, after V lost 0 bases and J lost 8 bases. The CDR3 runs 16 residues. CDR3 bases: TGCGCCAGCAGCCAAGACCTGAACAGGGGACCCTTGCAGCAGTACTTC. Amino acids: CASSQDLNRGPLQQYF.

This clonotype was detected only a few times. The V and J genes are TRBV2 and TRBJ2-7, with 7 bases that match TRBD1. CDR1 SNHLY and CDR2 FYNNEI come from the germline V gene. V gave up 0 bases and J gave up 2 bases; unmatched junction bases: 1. This CDR3 is 14 amino acids long. CDR3 in amino acids: CASSEATGPYEQYF. In DNA form, the CDR3 reads TGTGCCAGCAGTGAAGCGACAGGGCCCTACGAGCAGTACTTC.

The chain carries TRBV7-2 and TRBJ2-5, with 9 bases that match TRBD2. The germline CDR1 and CDR2 sequences are SGHTA and FQGNSA. CDR3 length equals 16 residues. Trimming at V came to 1 base and at J to 5 bases, leaving 8 bases not matched to a gene. CDR3 in DNA: TGTGCCAGCAGCTTAGTAGCGGGAGATTCATATGAGACCCAGTACTTC. The encoded protein is CASSLVAGDSYETQYF.

This clonotype turned up a few times. The chain joins TRBV4-2 to TRBJ2-5; D tentatively reads TRBD1 or TRBD2 (5 bases each). Germline CDR1 and CDR2: LGHNA and YNFKEQ. This CDR3 region has 14 residues. V was clipped by 2 bases and J by 3 bases, with 10 bases between them. The DNA of the CDR3 is TGTGCCAGCAGCCAAAGGGACGGGGAAGAGACCCAGTACTTC. Translation: CASSQRDGEETQYF.

This clonotype was detected ten times or more. The CDR3 reads CASNPRGEGETQYF. The DNA for the CDR3 is TGTGCCAGCAACCCCCGGGGGGAAGGGGAGACCCAGTACTTC. V gene TRBV12-3 or TRBV12-4 combines with J gene TRBJ2-5, with 7 bases identical to TRBD2. The CDR3 length is 14 residues. The trim removed 7 bases at V and 5 bases at J, leaving 10 bases unmatched.

This chain connects TRBV6-2 or TRBV6-3 to TRBJ2-7, with D perhaps matching TRBD2 (5 bases). The germline gives CDR1 MNHEY, CDR2 SVGEGT. CDR3 length equals 13 residues. Trimming left V 10 bases short and J 3 bases short, with 16 bases between. In nucleotides, the CDR3 is TGTGCCATCAAGAGGGCTACGAACTACGAGCAGTACTTC. It yields the protein CAIKRATNYEQYF.

This clonotype was recorded at least ten times. The rearrangement links TRBV12-3 or TRBV12-4 to TRBJ2-5; 9 bases agree with TRBD2. This CDR3 contains 12 residues. V shed 11 bases, J shed 4 bases, and the junction held 5 bases outside the gene matches. The CDR3: CASRGGLETQYF. The DNA of the CDR3 is TGTGCCTCGCGGGGGGGCCTAGAGACCCAGTACTTC.

This clonotype has at least ten counts. The chain joins TRBV10-3 to TRBJ2-1; the match to TRBD2 covers 9 bases. The CDR3 is made up of 16 amino acids. Germline assignment: CDR1 ENHRY and CDR2 SYGVKD. Losses at the gene ends were 3 bases for V and 4 bases for J; bases not matched to a gene: 7. The CDR3 DNA reads TGTGCCATCAGTGACCCCGGGACTAGCAGTTACAATGAGCAGTTCTTC. Its translation: CAISDPGTSSYNEQFF.

This clonotype turned up a few times. This chain joins TRBV7-8 and TRBJ2-5; 9 nucleotides match TRBD2. CDR3 length: 15 residues. From germline, CDR1 is SGHVS and CDR2 FQNEAQ. Trimming took 2 bases from V and 5 from J; bases not matched to a gene: 6. CDR3 nucleotides: TGTGCCAGCAGCTTATCGGCGGGAGGGTTTGAGACCCAGTACTTC. Translation: CASSLSAGGFETQYF.

This clonotype was detected only a few times. The CDR3 sequence is CASSQDPGNKDTQYF. The CDR3, as DNA: TGCGCCAGCAGCCAAGACCCAGGGAACAAAGATACGCAGTATTTT. The chain carries TRBV4-1 and TRBJ2-3, with D tentatively TRBD1 (5 bases). The CDR3 spans 15 residues. Trimming removed 0 bases at V and 5 bases at J, with 12 bases between. The germline CDR1 and CDR2 sequences are MGHRA and YSYEKL.

The sample holds many counts of this clonotype. J is TRBJ1-1 and V is TRBV2; no firm D call. The CDR3 sequence is 12 residues long. Trimming removed 10 bases from V and 2 bases from J, with 11 bases in between. Germline V CDR1 and CDR2: SNHLY, FYNNEI. As DNA, the CDR3 is TGTGCCACCCAACAGTTAAACACTGAAGCTTTCTTT. Translating it yields CATQQLNTEAFF.

In its sample, this clonotype was seen many times. The V and J genes are TRBV14 and TRBJ1-2; D may be TRBD1 (5 bases). Germline CDR1 reads SGHDN; CDR2 reads FVKESK. V was shortened by 6 bases and J by 8 bases, with 16 bases between the two germline ends. This CDR3 has 13 residues. Written as DNA, the CDR3 is TGTGCCAGCAGACCTCGAGGGGCGCGGGGCTACACCTTC. Protein: CASRPRGARGYTF. The full variable domain, in which reference TRBV14 and TRBJ1-2 provide the parts outside the CDR3, is EAGVTQFPSHSVIEKGQTVTLRCDPISGHDNLYWYRRVMGKEIKFLLHFVKESKQDESGMPNNRFLAERTGGTYSTLKVQPAELEDSGVYFCASRPRGARGYTFGSGTRLTVV.

In this sample, this clonotype turned up a few times. The V gene is TRBV5-1, the J gene TRBJ2-5, with a weak D call TRBD1 (6 bases). From germline, CDR1 is SGHRS and CDR2 YFSETQ. The CDR3 is made up of 13 amino acids. Trimming cost V 4 bases and J 9 bases, with 16 bases left between them. CDR3 DNA sequence: TGCGCCAGCAGCCAGACCACAGGGAAGCCCCAGTACTTC. This codes for CASSQTTGKPQYF.

There are a few counts of this clonotype. The chain carries TRBV6-5 and TRBJ1-6; no firm D call. From germline, CDR1 is MNHEY and CDR2 SVGAGI. The CDR3 is 15 amino acids. V was clipped by 2 bases and J by 7 bases, with 12 bases between them. CDR3 sequence reads: CASSYQQGRNSPLHF. CDR3 in DNA: TGTGCCAGCAGTTACCAACAAGGGAGGAATTCACCCCTCCACTTT.

This clonotype was seen repeatedly, ten times or more. The gene calls are TRBV11-2 and TRBJ2-3; D is unclear. Germline loops: CDR1 SGHAT, CDR2 FQNNGV. Trimming removed 0 bases from V and 0 bases from J, with 7 bases in between. The CDR3 has 15 amino acids. The CDR3 region is CASSLEDQSTDTQYF. CDR3 in DNA: TGTGCCAGCAGCTTAGAGGACCAAAGCACAGATACGCAGTATTTT.

The chain joins TRBV20-1 to TRBJ2-2; 9 bases agree with TRBD2. Unmatched junction bases numbered 1, after V lost 2 bases and J lost 6 bases. The V gene's germline CDR1 is DFQATT and CDR2 SNEGSKA (reference sequence). This CDR3 has 13 residues. The CDR3 loop reads CSARLAGPGELFF. CDR3 nucleotides: TGCAGTGCTAGACTAGCGGGGCCCGGGGAGCTGTTTTTT.

V gene TRBV20-1 combines with J gene TRBJ2-1, with D possibly being TRBD1 or TRBD2 (7 bases each). Germline assignment: CDR1 DFQATT and CDR2 SNEGSKA (reference sequence). V shed 3 bases and J shed 10 bases, with 22 bases lying between them. The CDR3 covers 15 residues. The CDR3 spells CSARDGAGGAREQFF. CDR3 in DNA: TGCAGTGCTAGGGACGGGGCAGGGGGGGCGCGGGAGCAGTTCTTC.

In its sample, this clonotype was seen a few times. The chain recombines TRBV9 with TRBJ2-1; D gene uncertain. V was shortened by 3 bases and J by 9 bases, with 10 bases between the two germline ends. Germline CDR1 reads SGDLS; CDR2 reads YYNGEE. The CDR3 is made up of 12 amino acids. The CDR3 DNA is TGTGCCAGCAGCGAGGGTGTAGGTGAGCAGTTCTTC. Residues: CASSEGVGEQFF.

Only a few counts were recorded for this clonotype. The chain recombines TRBV5-1 with TRBJ2-7; TRBD2 matches at 8 bases. CDR3 size: 16 residues. In germline, CDR1 is SGHRS, CDR2 YFSETQ. V dropped 4 bases and J dropped 5; count of bases not matched to a gene: 14. The CDR3 spells CASSPPGGNIPHEQYF. CDR3 DNA sequence: TGCGCCAGCAGCCCCCCGGGGGGGAACATCCCCCACGAGCAGTACTTC.

This sequence joins TRBV5-1 and TRBJ1-4; D not resolved. The germline V gene has CDR1 SGHRS and CDR2 YFSETQ. Between the trimmed V and J ends, which lost 4 bases and 2 bases, there was a span of 12 bases. CDR3 length: 15 amino acids. The CDR3: CASSANIPTNEKLFF. DNA for the CDR3: TGCGCCAGCAGCGCTAACATCCCCACTAATGAAAAACTGTTTTTT.

The V gene is TRBV7-2, the J gene TRBJ1-5; D remains unclear. CDR1 SGHTA and CDR2 FQGNSA come from the germline V gene. V lost 5 bases, J lost 3 bases, and 14 bases lay in between. The CDR3 has 15 residues. CDR3 in DNA: TGTGCCAGCAGCCCGATGTTCGGCTTCAATCAGCCCCAGCATTTT. Translated, it gives CASSPMFGFNQPQHF.